Listed below are T cell receptor beta chains from one sample, sequenced in a study of blood T cell repertoires in COVID-19. The protocol was immunoSEQ multiplex PCR, while the TCRdb copy is restricted to in-frame clones and leaves out a portion. The data contain about 80,000 clones, about 91% of them seen just once; the ten biggest clones take up under 7.5%. Sequences were obtained from peripheral blood. The origin of the receptors is an elderly woman with acute or convalescent COVID-19. CDR3s include the opening cysteine and the closing phenylalanine or tryptophan. Fields, in order: D gene, V gene, J gene, clone size, CDR3 protein, CDR3 DNA. The D gene is left open where the match is weak. Size values are once, few and many counts, or a class for expanded clones, and some rows have none.

>TRBD1|TRBV25-1|TRBJ1-4|-
CASSGGQGALTNEKLFF
TGTGCCAGCAGTGGGGGACAGGGGGCGCTTACTAATGAAAAACTGTTTTTT
>-|TRBV6-5|TRBJ1-1|-
CASTPSRTNTEAFF
TGTGCCAGCACCCCTAGTCGGACAAATACTGAAGCTTTCTTT
>-|TRBV9|TRBJ2-5|-
CASSATTYQETQYF
TGTGCCAGCAGTGCCACTACGTACCAAGAGACCCAGTACTTC
>-|TRBV28|TRBJ1-2|-
CASSYRDGYTF
TGTGCCAGCAGTTACAGGGATGGCTACACCTTC
>TRBD1|TRBV29-1|TRBJ2-5|-
CSDRTGGETQYF
TGCAGCGACCGAACAGGGGGAGAGACCCAGTACTTC
>TRBD2|TRBV9|TRBJ2-3|once
CASSVFGTSGSTDTQYF
TGTGCCAGCAGCGTTTTTGGGACTAGCGGGAGCACAGATACGCAGTATTTT
>-|TRBV19|TRBJ1-5|-
CASSRTGNNQPQHF
TGTGCCAGTTCCCGAACAGGGAACAATCAGCCCCAGCATTTT
>-|TRBV19|TRBJ1-6|-
CASKRGQDSPLHF
TGTGCCAGTAAAAGGGGCCAGGATTCACCCCTCCACTTT
>-|TRBV7-9|TRBJ1-2|-
CASSLQGYGYTF
TGTGCCAGCAGCTTACAGGGGTATGGCTACACCTTC
>TRBD2|TRBV5-1|TRBJ2-5|-
CASRAGLALETQYF
TGCGCCAGCAGGGCGGGACTAGCGTTGGAGACCCAGTACTTC
>TRBD2|TRBV20-1|TRBJ2-1|-
CSASMVASGQVVDEQFF
TGCAGTGCTAGTATGGTGGCTAGCGGTCAGGTTGTGGATGAGCAGTTCTTC
>-|TRBV6-5|TRBJ1-1|-
CASGPGHTEAFF
TGTGCCAGCGGCCCGGGTCACACTGAAGCTTTCTTT
>TRBD1|TRBV19|TRBJ1-3|-
CASPDRVGNTIYF
TGTGCCAGTCCAGACAGGGTTGGAAACACCATATATTTT
>-|TRBV7-2|TRBJ1-1|-
CASSLRAGDTEAFF
TGTGCCAGCAGCCTAAGGGCGGGCGACACTGAAGCTTTCTTT
>-|TRBV6-5|TRBJ2-1|few
CASNPDRYPYNEQFF
TGTGCCAGCAACCCCGACAGGTACCCCTACAATGAGCAGTTCTTC
>TRBD2|TRBV24-1|TRBJ2-2|-
CATSGRREGRDTGELFF
TGTGCCACCAGTGGGCGACGGGAGGGGAGGGACACCGGGGAGCTGTTTTTT
>-|TRBV7-2|TRBJ2-1|-
CASSVRATHSGYNEQFF
TGTGCCAGCAGCGTCCGAGCCACTCATTCTGGTTACAATGAGCAGTTCTTC
>-|TRBV11-2|TRBJ1-2|-
CASSLEGRAHGYTF
TGTGCCAGCAGCTTAGAGGGCAGGGCCCATGGCTACACCTTC
>-|TRBV6-4|TRBJ1-2|-
CASSEFGQGGDGYTF
TGTGCCAGCAGTGAGTTCGGGCAGGGCGGAGATGGCTACACCTTC
>-|TRBV11-3|TRBJ2-7|-
CASSRLSGSGEQYF
TGTGCCAGCAGCCGGCTCTCGGGGTCGGGCGAGCAGTACTTC
>-|TRBV15|TRBJ1-3|-
CATSRDLMSDGNTIYF
TGTGCCACCAGCAGAGACCTCATGAGTGATGGAAACACCATATATTTT
>TRBD2|TRBV11-3|TRBJ2-1|-
CASSLSAGGWYNEQFF
TGTGCCAGCAGCTTAAGCGCGGGGGGCTGGTACAATGAGCAGTTCTTC
>-|TRBV6-5|TRBJ1-6|-
CASSYLGGAGSPLHF
TGTGCCAGCAGTTACCTCGGAGGGGCTGGATCACCCCTCCACTTT
>-|TRBV28|TRBJ2-3|-
CASRTGISTDTQYF
TGTGCCAGCAGAACGGGAATTAGCACAGATACGCAGTATTTT
>-|TRBV5-1|TRBJ2-5|-
CASSPQGGETQYF
TGCGCCAGCAGCCCGCAAGGGGGAGAGACCCAGTACTTC
>-|TRBV3-1/TRBV3-2|TRBJ2-3|-
CASSQGGGTDTQYF
TGTGCCAGCAGCCAGGGGGGTGGCACAGATACGCAGTATTTT